This T cell receptor (beta chain) was recorded in a study of graft-versus-host responses after intestinal transplantation. Study-wide background: Uniformly, recipients were administered anti-thymocyte globulin induction with subsequent tacrolimus and steroids for two to three years.

From germline, CDR1 is LNHDA and CDR2 SQIVND (reference sequence). The CDR3 length is 18 residues. V dropped 5 bases and J dropped 5; count of bases not matched to a gene: 17. Study observations and caveats: Recipient marrow contained GvH clones, some of which appeared first in ileum or blood.

There are a few counts of this clone. Its antigen is undetermined. The table came from immunoSEQ multiplex PCR; TCRdb's copy has only in-frame clones and leaves some out. The table shows 95,000 to 110,000 clones, with about 90% occurring only once. The sequence derives from a human donor who received an intestinal transplant. V and J are TRBV19 and TRBJ2-1; 8 bases match TRBD2. The input for sequencing was unstimulated CD4+ T cells sorted from spleen or lymph node cells, taken before intestinal transplant. The CDR3 reads CASSVWPPSGTSDNEQFF. The CDR3 DNA reads as TGTGCCAGTAGTGTCTGGCCGCCATCCGGGACTAGTGACAATGAGCAGTTCTTC.